This T cell receptor beta chain is drawn from a study of blood T cell repertoires in COVID-19. Study background: Italy, Spain and the United States were the sources of the convalescent and acute COVID-19 samples.

Source study methods: Reference gene primer amplification gave nucleated cell count estimates. The assay was immunoSEQ multiplex PCR, and TCRdb's table has in-frame clones only and misses some. V, J and clone size derive from that table, while D and trimming were established from the DNA sequence. The sample records tens of thousands of clones, 75% to 90% being singletons. This CDR3 is 17 amino acids long. V lost 4 bases and J lost 5; bases outside the gene matches: 12. The germline V gene has CDR1 SGHRS and CDR2 YFSETQ. The genes are TRBV5-1 and TRBJ2-5; 12 bases are shared with TRBD1. The sample was peripheral blood. This receptor was obtained from an elderly man with active or convalescent COVID-19. CDR3 residues: CASSAPTGTGGFETQYF. CDR3 coding DNA: TGCGCCAGCAGCGCCCCGACCGGGACAGGGGGCTTCGAGACCCAGTACTTC.